This TCR beta chain was sequenced in a study of identical twins. V was trimmed by 0 bases and J by 7 bases, leaving 2 bases between them. Germline CDR1 SGHRS, CDR2 YFSETQ. The length of the CDR3 is 12 residues. TCRdb passed the 5' RACE reads through MiXCR, listing each CDR3 protein once. The data hold about 150,000 distinct CDR3 sequences, with approximately 3.5% observed a single time. Study-level points and caveats: Weaker excess twin sharing was seen among beta out-of-frame sequences. High-abundance cord blood beta clonotypes had fewer insertions; memory repertoires showed none.

This clonotype was observed many times. The antigen is undetermined. Sequencing was done on a sample of memory T cells sorted from blood. The receptor comes from a man aged 18 to 29 in good health. The gene calls are TRBV5-1 and TRBJ1-6; no firm D call. CDR3 residues: CASSLGNSPLHF. The CDR3 region has the DNA TGCGCCAGCAGCTTGGGAAATTCACCCCTCCACTTT.